Listed below are T cell receptor beta chains from one sample, sequenced in a study of T cell changes during pregnancy in multiple sclerosis. The protocol was immunoSEQ multiplex PCR, while the TCRdb copy is restricted to in-frame clones and leaves out a portion. The sample comprises more than 50,000 clones, about nine tenths of which are singletons, and approximately 1.2% rests with the top ten. The sample in question was peripheral blood, obtained after pregnancy. These receptors came from a female donor in good health, enrolled as a control in a pregnancy study. Both conserved end residues are part of each CDR3. The D gene is left open where the match is weak. Only part of the rows carry a size: once, few, many, or a class if the clone is expanded.

CDR3 DNA: TGCGCCAGCAGCTTGGCCGGGACAGGGGGAATGGAGCAGTACTTC
CDR3 protein: CASSLAGTGGMEQYF
J gene: TRBJ2-7
clone size: NA
D gene: TRBD1
V gene: TRBV5-1

CDR3 DNA: TGCGCCAGCAGCTGGGCGAGGGACACCGGGGAGCTGTTTTTT
CDR3 protein: CASSWARDTGELFF
J gene: TRBJ2-2
clone size: NA
D gene: NA
V gene: TRBV5-1

CDR3 DNA: TGTGCCAGCAGTGTCCGGTCTAGCGGTTACAATGAGCAGTTCTTC
CDR3 protein: CASSVRSSGYNEQFF
J gene: TRBJ2-1
clone size: NA
D gene: TRBD2
V gene: TRBV6-4

CDR3 DNA: TGTGCCAGCAGCCAGACAGGGGCTGGCTATGGCTACACCTTC
CDR3 protein: CASSQTGAGYGYTF
J gene: TRBJ1-2
clone size: NA
D gene: TRBD1
V gene: TRBV7-9

CDR3 DNA: TGTGCCAGCAGCTTAGAGTTTGCAGGGGGTCGCCAGCCCCAGCATTTT
CDR3 protein: CASSLEFAGGRQPQHF
J gene: TRBJ1-5
clone size: NA
D gene: TRBD1
V gene: TRBV7-9

CDR3 DNA: TGTGCCAGTAGTATAAACAGACAGGAAACCTACGAGCAGTACTTC
CDR3 protein: CASSINRQETYEQYF
J gene: TRBJ2-7
clone size: NA
D gene: NA
V gene: TRBV19

CDR3 DNA: TGTGCCAGCACCCCCCTGGGGGGTTTTAGTCAGCCCCAGCATTTT
CDR3 protein: CASTPLGGFSQPQHF
J gene: TRBJ1-5
clone size: NA
D gene: NA
V gene: TRBV7-8

CDR3 DNA: TGTGCCAGCTCCCGCGAAGGCGGTAACACTGAAGCTTTCTTT
CDR3 protein: CASSREGGNTEAFF
J gene: TRBJ1-1
clone size: NA
D gene: NA
V gene: TRBV6-4

CDR3 DNA: TGTGCCAGCTCCGCAGGCCCCTCGAATGAGCAGTTCTTC
CDR3 protein: CASSAGPSNEQFF
J gene: TRBJ2-1
clone size: NA
D gene: NA
V gene: TRBV9

CDR3 DNA: TGTGCCAGCAGCTTAGTGGGAGTCGGGTACTATGGCTACACCTTC
CDR3 protein: CASSLVGVGYYGYTF
J gene: TRBJ1-2
clone size: NA
D gene: NA
V gene: TRBV7-8

CDR3 DNA: TGTGCCAGCAGCCCCTACACCGGGGAGCTGTTTTTT
CDR3 protein: CASSPYTGELFF
J gene: TRBJ2-2
clone size: NA
D gene: NA
V gene: TRBV7-9

CDR3 DNA: TGTGCCAGCCAGGTATTAAGCTCCTACAATGAGCAGTTCTTC
CDR3 protein: CASQVLSSYNEQFF
J gene: TRBJ2-1
clone size: NA
D gene: NA
V gene: TRBV6-1

CDR3 DNA: TGCGCCAGCAGCCAAGATGTGAGACTTTACACCGGGGAGCTGTTTTTT
CDR3 protein: CASSQDVRLYTGELFF
J gene: TRBJ2-2
clone size: NA
D gene: NA
V gene: TRBV4-1

CDR3 DNA: TGTGCCAGAAGCTTGGCGTCAGCGGGGGGGAGGCAAGAGACCCAGTACTTC
CDR3 protein: CARSLASAGGRQETQYF
J gene: TRBJ2-5
clone size: NA
D gene: TRBD2
V gene: TRBV5-3

CDR3 DNA: TGTGCCAGTAGTATAGCCAGGGGGCCAGATACGCAGTATTTT
CDR3 protein: CASSIARGPDTQYF
J gene: TRBJ2-3
clone size: NA
D gene: TRBD1
V gene: TRBV19

CDR3 DNA: TGTGCCAGCAGCTTAACTGGTACGGGGGGCCTGAATGAGCAGTTCTTC
CDR3 protein: CASSLTGTGGLNEQFF
J gene: TRBJ2-1
clone size: NA
D gene: NA
V gene: TRBV5-6

CDR3 DNA: TGTGCCAGCAGTACCAACGGACAGGGGAGCTATGGCTACACCTTC
CDR3 protein: CASSTNGQGSYGYTF
J gene: TRBJ1-2
clone size: NA
D gene: TRBD1
V gene: TRBV28

CDR3 DNA: TGTGCCAGTAGTATAGTCCCCAGGGGGCGGAATCAGCCCCAGCATTTT
CDR3 protein: CASSIVPRGRNQPQHF
J gene: TRBJ1-5
clone size: NA
D gene: TRBD1
V gene: TRBV19

CDR3 DNA: TGCGCCAGCAGCTCGGTGACAGGGGCCCCTAATGGCTACACCTTC
CDR3 protein: CASSSVTGAPNGYTF
J gene: TRBJ1-2
clone size: NA
D gene: TRBD1
V gene: TRBV5-1

CDR3 DNA: TGTGCCAGCAGCCCCGGGACAACCTATGGCTACACCTTC
CDR3 protein: CASSPGTTYGYTF
J gene: TRBJ1-2
clone size: NA
D gene: NA
V gene: TRBV6-5

CDR3 DNA: TGTGCCAGCAGTCGGCCGGAGCAGAGTTCCTACAATGAGCAGTTCTTC
CDR3 protein: CASSRPEQSSYNEQFF
J gene: TRBJ2-1
clone size: NA
D gene: NA
V gene: TRBV6-6

CDR3 DNA: TGCAGCGTCGAAGACACGAGCTCTGGAAACACCATATATTTT
CDR3 protein: CSVEDTSSGNTIYF
J gene: TRBJ1-3
clone size: NA
D gene: NA
V gene: TRBV29-1

CDR3 DNA: TGTGCCAGCAGCTTCCAGGTCACCTACGAGCAGTACTTC
CDR3 protein: CASSFQVTYEQYF
J gene: TRBJ2-7
clone size: NA
D gene: NA
V gene: TRBV7-9

CDR3 DNA: TGTGCCAGCAGTGAAGTACCAGTCCTCGCAGATACGCAGTATTTT
CDR3 protein: CASSEVPVLADTQYF
J gene: TRBJ2-3
clone size: once
D gene: NA
V gene: TRBV2

CDR3 DNA: TGTGCCAGCAGTGATCCCGAGCGGGGGGGCCCTGGGGAGCTGTTTTTT
CDR3 protein: CASSDPERGGPGELFF
J gene: TRBJ2-2
clone size: NA
D gene: TRBD2
V gene: TRBV25-1

CDR3 DNA: TGTGCCAGCAGCCGATTGAGGGCCAATGAGCAGTTCTTC
CDR3 protein: CASSRLRANEQFF
J gene: TRBJ2-1
clone size: NA
D gene: NA
V gene: TRBV7-6

CDR3 DNA: TGTGCCAGCAGCTCTGATCTTAGGACAGGGAACACTGAAGCTTTCTTT
CDR3 protein: CASSSDLRTGNTEAFF
J gene: TRBJ1-1
clone size: NA
D gene: TRBD1
V gene: TRBV5-6

CDR3 DNA: TGTGCCAGCAGCGCAGCGGGAGGTGGTACTAATGAGCAGTTCTTC
CDR3 protein: CASSAAGGGTNEQFF
J gene: TRBJ2-1
clone size: NA
D gene: TRBD2
V gene: TRBV9

CDR3 DNA: TGTGCCAGCAGCCGGCGTGGGACTAGCGGGGGAAATGAGCAGTTCTTC
CDR3 protein: CASSRRGTSGGNEQFF
J gene: TRBJ2-1
clone size: NA
D gene: TRBD2
V gene: TRBV7-9

CDR3 DNA: TGCGCCAGCAGCCAAGACCTGGGGGACAGAGCTAACTATGGCTACACCTTC
CDR3 protein: CASSQDLGDRANYGYTF
J gene: TRBJ1-2
clone size: NA
D gene: TRBD1
V gene: TRBV4-3

CDR3 DNA: TGTGCCAGCAGTTATAGGCAGGATTCACCCCTCCACTTT
CDR3 protein: CASSYRQDSPLHF
J gene: TRBJ1-6
clone size: NA
D gene: NA
V gene: TRBV16

CDR3 DNA: TGTGCCAGCAGCTTATCGCTGACAGGACGGCTCTCTGGGGCCAACGTCCTGACTTTC
CDR3 protein: CASSLSLTGRLSGANVLTF
J gene: TRBJ2-6
clone size: NA
D gene: NA
V gene: TRBV7-9

CDR3 DNA: TGTGCCAGCAGCTTAGATCAATGGGGGCGAGGAACTGAAGCTTTCTTT
CDR3 protein: CASSLDQWGRGTEAFF
J gene: TRBJ1-1
clone size: NA
D gene: NA
V gene: TRBV11-3

CDR3 DNA: TGCAGCGTTGATCTAGACAGGGGCTATGGCTACACCTTC
CDR3 protein: CSVDLDRGYGYTF
J gene: TRBJ1-2
clone size: NA
D gene: TRBD1
V gene: TRBV29-1

CDR3 DNA: TGCGCCAGCAGTGAAGGACAGAACAATCAGCCCCAGCATTTT
CDR3 protein: CASSEGQNNQPQHF
J gene: TRBJ1-5
clone size: NA
D gene: NA
V gene: TRBV10-2

CDR3 DNA: TGCGCCAGCAGCCAGGGGGAGCAAGGTCAGCCCCAGCATTTT
CDR3 protein: CASSQGEQGQPQHF
J gene: TRBJ1-5
clone size: NA
D gene: TRBD1
V gene: TRBV5-1